These 21 T cell receptor beta chains were sequenced from one sample in a study of T cell responses to AZD1222 COVID-19 vaccine. Profiled with immunoSEQ multiplex PCR; TCRdb holds only in-frame clones, not every one. Among around 120,000 clones listed, approximately 94% were seen once. The sample here was peripheral blood, taken 28 days after the second AZD1222 dose. Receptors were obtained from an adult who received the AZD1222 COVID-19 vaccine.

This clone was counted between two and nine times. The gene calls are TRBV7-9 and TRBJ2-7; 10 bases are shared with TRBD1. Germline V gene sequence: CDR1 SEHNR, CDR2 FQNEAQ (reference sequence). This CDR3 contains 14 residues. The V and J ends lost 5 bases and 7 bases, in that order; junction bases with no gene match: 8. As DNA, the CDR3 is TGTGCCAGCAGCGTACGACAGGGGGCGAGGGAGCAGTACTTC. It codes for CASSVRQGAREQYF.

CDR3 sequence reads: CASSVGGTGELFF. The CDR3 DNA reads TGTGCCAGCAGCGTAGGCGGGACCGGGGAGCTGTTTTTT. This chain links TRBV9 with TRBJ2-2, with D perhaps TRBD2 (5 bases). Trimming shortened V by 0 bases and J by 5 bases, and 5 bases separated the two germline ends. This CDR3 has 13 residues. Germline CDR1 and CDR2: SGDLS and YYNGEE. Full variable domain (rest looked up from reference TRBV9 and TRBJ2-2): DSGVTQTPKHLITATGQRVTLRCSPRSGDLSVYWYQQSLDQGLQFLIQYYNGEERAKGNILERFSAQQFPDLHSELNLSSLELGDSALYFCASSVGGTGELFFGEGSRLTVL.

The V gene is TRBV29-1, the J gene TRBJ2-5; D is possibly TRBD1 or TRBD2 (6 bases each). Trimming removed 4 bases at V and 0 bases at J, with 12 bases between. Per the germline V gene, CDR1 is SQVTM and CDR2 is ANQGSEA. The CDR3 spans 14 residues. The CDR3 bases are TGCAGCGTTGGGGGGGCCGAGTACCAAGAGACCCAGTACTTC. Translated, it gives CSVGGAEYQETQYF.

The chain joins TRBV9 to TRBJ1-3; 7 bases fit TRBD1. The J segment lost 3 bases and the V segment lost 2 bases, leaving 5 bases of the junction unmatched. The CDR3 runs 15 residues. Germline V gene sequence: CDR1 SGDLS, CDR2 YYNGEE. The chain's CDR3 is CASSVVGGFGNTIYF. In DNA form, the CDR3 reads TGTGCCAGCAGCGTGGTAGGGGGCTTTGGAAACACCATATATTTT.

V is TRBV3-1 (or the pseudogene TRBV3-2) and J is TRBJ1-3; TRBD1 is a possible D gene (5 bases). V was trimmed by 1 base and J by 2 bases, leaving 18 bases between them. Germline V gene sequence: CDR1 LGHDT, CDR2 YNNKEL (reference sequence). The CDR3 spans 18 residues. DNA for the CDR3: TGTGCCAGCAGCCAAGCGGGACTTTCCCTCCGGGCTGGAAACACCATATATTTT. Amino acids: CASSQAGLSLRAGNTIYF.

The chain has TRBV27 and TRBJ1-1; 8 bases match TRBD1. In germline, CDR1 is MNHEY, CDR2 SMNVEV (reference sequence). The CDR3 extends over 15 amino acids. V shed 5 bases and J 1 base; nucleotides not matched to a gene: 6. CDR3 bases: TGTGCCAGCAGTCCAAGACAGGGGACGAACACTGAAGCTTTCTTT. Amino acids: CASSPRQGTNTEAFF.

The V call is TRBV7-9, the J call TRBJ2-7; perhaps TRBD2 as D (6 bases). The V and J ends lost 6 bases and 7 bases respectively, with 13 bases between them. From germline, CDR1 is SEHNR and CDR2 FQNEAQ (reference sequence). The CDR3 sequence is 12 residues long. This CDR3 is CASSEGGGEQYF. The CDR3 DNA reads as TGTGCCAGCAGTGAGGGAGGTGGAGAGCAGTACTTC. The variable domain in full, completed from reference TRBV7-9 and TRBJ2-7, reads DTGVSQNPRHKITKRGQNVTFRCDPISEHNRLYWYRQTLGQGPEFLTYFQNEAQLEKSRLLSDRFSAERPKGSFSTLEIQRTEQGDSAMYLCASSEGGGEQYFGPGTRLTVT.

The chain has TRBV7-9 and TRBJ2-5; 9 bases agree with TRBD2. The CDR3 totals 18 residues. The V and J ends lost 2 bases and 5 bases, in that order; junction bases with no gene match: 15. Germline assignment: CDR1 SEHNR and CDR2 FQNEAQ (reference sequence). The CDR3: CASSLYGGGAGARETQYF. CDR3 bases: TGTGCCAGCAGCTTATATGGCGGGGGGGCCGGAGCCCGGGAGACCCAGTACTTC.

The chain carries TRBV7-2 and TRBJ2-2; D is tentatively TRBD1 or TRBD2 (6 bases each). CDR1 is SGHTA and CDR2 is FQGNSA in the germline V gene. Deletions cut 4 bases from V and 4 bases from J, with 19 bases between. The CDR3 runs 17 residues. The CDR3 DNA follows: TGTGCCAGCAGCTCCCCCCCGGCCGGAGGGGGCACCGGGGAGCTGTTTTTT. It codes for CASSSPPAGGGTGELFF.

The J gene is TRBJ1-4, the V gene TRBV12-2; the DNA was not compared with TRBD1, the D call given in the table. TRBV12-2 is a documented pseudogene. CDR3 size: 19 residues. The CDR3 DNA follows: TGTGCAAGTCGCTTAGGTGGACAGGGGGAGTTGAGATCTAATGAAAAACTGTTTTTT. Its protein product is CASRLGGQGELRSNEKLFF.

This clone showed up just once. V is TRBV11-2 and J is TRBJ2-7; the D is unclear. CDR3 length: 14 residues. V lost 2 bases to trimming and J lost 2 bases, with 10 bases between them. Germline CDR1 is SGHAT and CDR2 is FQNNGV. The CDR3 DNA reads as TGTGCCAGCAGCTTATTGCCAGTTACCTACGAGCAGTACTTC. This sequence encodes CASSLLPVTYEQYF.

This chain joins TRBV6-5 and TRBJ2-1, with 7 bases aligning to TRBD1. V lost 5 bases to trimming and J lost 5 bases; unmatched junction nucleotides: 9. CDR3 size: 15 residues. The V gene's germline CDR1 is MNHEY and CDR2 SVGAGI. Here the CDR3 reads CASSPHRTGDNEQFF. CDR3 in DNA: TGTGCCAGCAGTCCCCACCGAACAGGGGACAATGAGCAGTTCTTC.

This clone was seen more than once but under ten times. The CDR3 nucleotides are TGTGCCAGCTCCCCTTGGGGGGGGGTCGCAGGGGAGGCTGGAAACACCATATATTTT. It codes for CASSPWGGVAGEAGNTIYF. V is TRBV18 and J is TRBJ1-3, with D possibly matching TRBD1 (6 bases). Germline loops: CDR1 KGHSH, CDR2 LQKENI. V was cut by 6 bases and J by 2 bases, with 26 bases left in between. There are 19 residues in the CDR3.

This rearrangement joins TRBV7-2 to TRBJ2-1; TRBD1 aligns across 7 bases. Losses at the gene ends were 3 bases for V and 2 bases for J; bases not matched to a gene: 7. Germline V CDR1 and CDR2: SGHTA, FQGNSA. The CDR3 spans 16 residues. The CDR3 loop is CASSLSQGVPYNEQFF. DNA of the CDR3: TGTGCCAGCAGCTTGTCGCAGGGGGTACCCTACAATGAGCAGTTCTTC.

The chain has TRBV5-5 and TRBJ1-5; possibly TRBD1 for D (5 bases). Per the germline V gene, CDR1 is SGHKS and CDR2 is YYEKEE (reference sequence). The CDR3 runs 14 residues. V was pared by 1 base and J by 7 bases, with 12 bases between. The chain's CDR3 is CASSLKEGRQPQHF. The CDR3 nucleotides read TGTGCCAGCAGCTTGAAGGAGGGACGACAGCCCCAGCATTTT. The whole variable domain, remainder taken from reference TRBV5-5 and TRBJ1-5, is DAGVTQSPTHLIKTRGQQVTLRCSPISGHKSVSWYQQVLGQGPQFIFQYYEKEERGRGNFPDRFSARQFPNYSSELNVNALLLGDSALYLCASSLKEGRQPQHFGDGTRLSIL.

The rearrangement uses TRBV6-2 or TRBV6-3 and TRBJ2-7; D ambiguous. V dropped 4 bases and J dropped 4 bases, with 11 bases sitting between them. The CDR3 has 13 amino acids. CDR1 and CDR2 from the germline V gene are MNHEY and SVGEGT. This chain's CDR3 is CASSSAETYEQYF. CDR3 nucleotides: TGTGCCAGCAGTTCGGCGGAGACTTACGAGCAGTACTTC.

This clone has only one observation. The chain recombines TRBV10-3 with TRBJ2-3; no definite D call. The length of the CDR3 is 15 residues. From germline, CDR1 is ENHRY and CDR2 SYGVKD. V was pared by 10 bases and J by 4 bases, with 21 bases between. The CDR3 sequence: CATIPNGRPPDTQYF. For the CDR3, the DNA is TGTGCCACCATCCCCAACGGGCGCCCCCCAGATACGCAGTATTTT.

The chain employs TRBV29-1 and TRBJ1-1; D not certain. Trimming left V 4 bases short and J 3 bases short, with 12 bases between. CDR3 length: 13 amino acids. The germline CDR1 and CDR2 sequences are SQVTM and ANQGSEA. CDR3 coding DNA: TGCAGCGTTGCCCCACTGGCAGACACTGAAGCTTTCTTT. It specifies CSVAPLADTEAFF.

The chain employs TRBV3-1 (or the pseudogene TRBV3-2) and TRBJ1-5; TRBD1 aligns across 7 bases. From germline, CDR1 is LGHDT and CDR2 YNNKEL (reference sequence). The trim removed 4 bases at V and 6 bases at J, leaving 12 bases unmatched. This CDR3 comprises 16 residues. This CDR3 is CASSPPGTVQPQPQHF. CDR3 in DNA: TGTGCCAGCAGCCCCCCTGGGACAGTTCAGCCTCAGCCCCAGCATTTT.

V usage is TRBV30 and J usage is TRBJ1-3; D is possibly TRBD1 (6 bases). The CDR3 covers 13 residues. Trimming removed 8 bases at V and 2 bases at J, with 13 bases between. The germline V gene encodes CDR1 GTSNPN and CDR2 SVGIG (reference sequence). CDR3 loop: CARQAGAGNTIYF. DNA of the CDR3: TGTGCCCGGCAGGCAGGGGCTGGAAACACCATATATTTT.

The CDR3 loop is CASSWEMNTEAFF. In nucleotides, the CDR3 is TGTGCCAGCAGTTGGGAAATGAACACTGAAGCTTTCTTT. The chain employs TRBV12-3 or TRBV12-4 and TRBJ1-1; D unresolved. Trimming left V 4 bases short and J 0 bases short, with 6 bases between. The CDR3 contains 13 residues.